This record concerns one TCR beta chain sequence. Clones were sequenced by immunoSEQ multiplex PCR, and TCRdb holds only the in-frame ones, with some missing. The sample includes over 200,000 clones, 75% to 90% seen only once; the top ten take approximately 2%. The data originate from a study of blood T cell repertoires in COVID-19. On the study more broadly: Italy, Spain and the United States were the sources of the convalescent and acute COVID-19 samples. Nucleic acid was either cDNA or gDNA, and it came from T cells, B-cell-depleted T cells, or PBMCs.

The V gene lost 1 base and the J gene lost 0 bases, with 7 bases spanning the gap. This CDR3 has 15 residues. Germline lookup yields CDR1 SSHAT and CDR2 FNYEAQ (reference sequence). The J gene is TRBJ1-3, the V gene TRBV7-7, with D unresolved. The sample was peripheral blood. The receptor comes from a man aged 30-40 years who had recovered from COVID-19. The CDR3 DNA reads TGTGCCAGCAGCTTAGGACTGAACTCTGGAAACACCATATATTTT. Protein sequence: CASSLGLNSGNTIYF.